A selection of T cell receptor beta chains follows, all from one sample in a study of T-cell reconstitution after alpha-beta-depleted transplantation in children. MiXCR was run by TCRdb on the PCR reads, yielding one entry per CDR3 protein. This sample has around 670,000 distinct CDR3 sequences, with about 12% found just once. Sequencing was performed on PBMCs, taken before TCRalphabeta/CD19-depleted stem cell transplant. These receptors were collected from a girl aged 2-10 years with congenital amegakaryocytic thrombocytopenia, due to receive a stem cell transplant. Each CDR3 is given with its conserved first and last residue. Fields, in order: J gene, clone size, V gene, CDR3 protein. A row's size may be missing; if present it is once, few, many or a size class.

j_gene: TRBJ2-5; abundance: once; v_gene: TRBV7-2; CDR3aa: CASSLRQGAGETQYF
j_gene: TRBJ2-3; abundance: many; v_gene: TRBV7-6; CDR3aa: CASSPPGLAGGSDTQYF
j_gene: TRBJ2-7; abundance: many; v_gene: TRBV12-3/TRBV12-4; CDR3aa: CASSFLGLAGPTYEQYF
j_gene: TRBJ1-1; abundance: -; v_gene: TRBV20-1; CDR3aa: CCARVTEKVEEFGEAFF
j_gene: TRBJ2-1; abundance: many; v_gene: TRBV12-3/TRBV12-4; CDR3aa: CASSLGRATDEQFF
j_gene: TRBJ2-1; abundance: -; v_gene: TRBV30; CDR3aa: CAWSGLAVEQFF
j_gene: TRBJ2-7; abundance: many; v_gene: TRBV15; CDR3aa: CATSSTADGSYEQYF
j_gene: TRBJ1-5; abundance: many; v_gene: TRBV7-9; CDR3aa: CASSRTDTNQPQHF
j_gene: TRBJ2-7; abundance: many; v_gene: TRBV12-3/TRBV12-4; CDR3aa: CASRQTLYEQYF
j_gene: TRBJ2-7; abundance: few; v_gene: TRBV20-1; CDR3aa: CSARLARTSGSGEQYF
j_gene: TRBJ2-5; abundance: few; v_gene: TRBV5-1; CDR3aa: CASSPGLVEETQYF
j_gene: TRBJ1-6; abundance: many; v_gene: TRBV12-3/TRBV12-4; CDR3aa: CASSYRGSYNSPLHF
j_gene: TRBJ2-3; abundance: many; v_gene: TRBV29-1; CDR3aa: CSVAGTVGETQYF
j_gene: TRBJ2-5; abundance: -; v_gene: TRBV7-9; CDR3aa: CALGLGTGLDSLETQYF
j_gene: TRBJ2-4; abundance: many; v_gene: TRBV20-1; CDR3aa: CSAMRDTKNIQYF
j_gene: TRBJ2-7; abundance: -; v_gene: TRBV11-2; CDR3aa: CASSLLWTYEQYF
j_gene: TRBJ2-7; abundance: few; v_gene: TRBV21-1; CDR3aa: CASSKESGLAGRSSYEQYF
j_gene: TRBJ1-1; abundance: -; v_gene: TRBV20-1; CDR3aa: CSAQEGLYTEAFF
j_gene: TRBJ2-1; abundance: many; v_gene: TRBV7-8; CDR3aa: CASSLIQNEQFF
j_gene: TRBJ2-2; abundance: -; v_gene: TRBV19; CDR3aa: CASSTPRLAGGTNTGELFF
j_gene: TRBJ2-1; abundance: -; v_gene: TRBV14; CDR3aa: CASSQLRDNEQFF
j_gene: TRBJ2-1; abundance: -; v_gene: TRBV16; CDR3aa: CVSSQPSVGSYNEQFF
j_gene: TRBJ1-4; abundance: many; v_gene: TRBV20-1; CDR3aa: CSARLEEKLFF
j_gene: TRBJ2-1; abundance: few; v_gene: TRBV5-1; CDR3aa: CASNPGTSGIHEQFF
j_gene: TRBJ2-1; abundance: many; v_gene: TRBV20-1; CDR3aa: CSASGYPYNEQFF
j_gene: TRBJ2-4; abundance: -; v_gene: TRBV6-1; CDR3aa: CASTGLAGAFGSIQYF
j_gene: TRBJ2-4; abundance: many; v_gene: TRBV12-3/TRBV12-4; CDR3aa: CASSSGTRGIQYF
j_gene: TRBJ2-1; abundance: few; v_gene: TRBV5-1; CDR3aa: CASIGTGPYNEQFF
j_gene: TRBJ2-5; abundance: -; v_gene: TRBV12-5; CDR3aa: CASGLVSDRVLLETQYF
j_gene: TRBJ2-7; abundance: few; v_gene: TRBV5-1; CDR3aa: CASSLGGDLGTYEQYF
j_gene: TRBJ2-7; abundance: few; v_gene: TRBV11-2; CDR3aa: CASSLDLEGTGRYEQYF
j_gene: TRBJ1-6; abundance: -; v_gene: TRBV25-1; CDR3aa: CASSDRTGSSYNSPLHF
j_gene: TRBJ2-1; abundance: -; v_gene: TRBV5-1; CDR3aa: CASSQRTSGRVNEQFF
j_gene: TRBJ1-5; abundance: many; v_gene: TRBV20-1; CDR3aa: CSTKRGTNQPQHF
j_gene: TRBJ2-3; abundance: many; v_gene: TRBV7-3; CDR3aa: CASSLVQGGADTQYF
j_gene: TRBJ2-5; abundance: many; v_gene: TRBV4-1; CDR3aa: CASLHLGTSGKETQYF
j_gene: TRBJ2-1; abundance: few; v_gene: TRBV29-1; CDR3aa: CSVVRLPGSNNEQFF
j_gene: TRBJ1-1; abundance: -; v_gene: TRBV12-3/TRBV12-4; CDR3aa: CASSGRQGLNTEAFF
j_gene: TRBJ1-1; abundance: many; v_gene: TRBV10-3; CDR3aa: CAISGKDTEAFF
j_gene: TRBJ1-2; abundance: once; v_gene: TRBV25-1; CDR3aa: CATSLGGVRGYTF
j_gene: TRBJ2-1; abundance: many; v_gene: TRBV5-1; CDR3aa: CASSWRTAYNEQFF
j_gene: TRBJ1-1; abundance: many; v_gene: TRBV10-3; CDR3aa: CAIGGSLPEAFF
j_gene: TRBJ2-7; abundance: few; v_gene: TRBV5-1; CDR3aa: CASSLGWDSHYEQYF
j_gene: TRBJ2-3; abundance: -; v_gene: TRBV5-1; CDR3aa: CASRAGLADTQYF
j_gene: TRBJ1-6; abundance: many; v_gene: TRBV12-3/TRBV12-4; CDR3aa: CASSYRGPLGNSPLHF
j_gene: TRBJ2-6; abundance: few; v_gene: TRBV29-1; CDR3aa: CSVDTHISGANVLTF
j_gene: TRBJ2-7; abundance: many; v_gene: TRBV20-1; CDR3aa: CSAWGGVYEQYF
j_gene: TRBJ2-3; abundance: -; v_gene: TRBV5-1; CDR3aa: CASSLSGRALGYTDTQYF